Listed below are T cell receptor beta chains from one sample, sequenced in a study of OX40 agonist ivuxolimab in advanced cancers. Sequencing was performed with immunoSEQ multiplex PCR; in TCRdb, only in-frame clones are kept and a portion is missing. The data contain more than 100,000 clones, more than 80% of them singletons. The sample consisted of CD4+ or CD8+ T cells sorted from blood, taken in a trial of the OX40 agonist ivuxolimab. These TCRs come from an adult with an advanced solid tumor such as melanoma, head and neck, liver or kidney cancer. CDR3s include the opening cysteine and the closing phenylalanine or tryptophan. The order of the fields is V gene, clone size, D gene, J gene, CDR3 DNA, CDR3 protein. D genes are given only for firm matches. The size entry is marked missing in some rows and otherwise reads once, few, many or a size class.

TRBV6-1,.,TRBD1,TRBJ2-7,TGTGCCAGCATGCCGGGACAGTCGATCTACGAGCAGTACTTC,CASMPGQSIYEQYF
TRBV9,.,.,TRBJ2-7,TGTGCCAGCAGCGTAGGTACAGGATCCTCCTACGAGCAGTACTTC,CASSVGTGSSYEQYF
TRBV2,.,.,TRBJ2-4,TGTGCCAGCAGGGGACTCTTAGCCAAAAACATTCAGTACTTC,CASRGLLAKNIQYF
TRBV7-2,.,TRBD1,TRBJ2-3,TGTGCCAGCAGCTGGGCCGGGACAGGCTTCACAGATACGCAGTATTTT,CASSWAGTGFTDTQYF
TRBV6-1,.,TRBD2,TRBJ2-7,TGTGCCAGCAGTGAAACTTACCTAGCGGGGAGATTCTACGAGCAGTACTTC,CASSETYLAGRFYEQYF
TRBV6-1,.,TRBD2,TRBJ2-7,TGTGCCAGCAGGTCGGGGGGAGTCTCCTACGAGCAGTACTTC,CASRSGGVSYEQYF
TRBV19,.,.,TRBJ1-3,TGTGCCGTCCACTCGGGTAATGGAGCTCAACGGACCATATATTTT,CAVHSGNGAQRTIYF
TRBV28,.,.,TRBJ2-7,TGTGCCAGCAGGCAGACATACTACGAGCAGTACTTC,CASRQTYYEQYF
TRBV6-5,.,.,TRBJ2-7,TGTGCCAGCAGTCGGACAGGGAGGGAGTACGAGCAGTACTTC,CASSRTGREYEQYF
TRBV11-3,few,.,TRBJ1-5,TGTGCCAGCAGCTACGACCGTGATCAGCCCCAGCATTTT,CASSYDRDQPQHF
TRBV6-6,once,.,TRBJ2-7,TGTGCCAGCAGAGCGAGGACAGTCGCGACCTACGAGCAGTACTTC,CASRARTVATYEQYF
TRBV7-2,.,.,TRBJ2-6,TGTGCCAGCAGCTCCCTCGGCCCCGGGGCCAACGTCCTGACTTTC,CASSSLGPGANVLTF
TRBV30,.,TRBD1,TRBJ2-5,TGTGCCTGGAGTCGCGGGACAGGACAAGAGACCCAGTACTTC,CAWSRGTGQETQYF
TRBV6-5,.,.,TRBJ2-7,TGTGCCAGCACCTCCCGGGTGGGGTCCGAGCAGTACTTC,CASTSRVGSEQYF
TRBV7-8,.,.,TRBJ2-3,TGTGCCAGCAGCTTAAGTTGGTTGACAGATACGCAGTATTTT,CASSLSWLTDTQYF
TRBV30,.,.,TRBJ2-5,TGTGCCTGGGAGAACTCCCACCCCCCTCAGGAGACCCAGTACTTC,CAWENSHPPQETQYF
TRBV18,.,.,TRBJ1-6,TGTGCCAGCTCAGAAGGACAGCCCTCCTATAATTCACCCCTCCACTTT,CASSEGQPSYNSPLHF
TRBV19,.,.,TRBJ1-2,TGTGCCAGTGTAGGGGAATCTAACTATGGCTACACCTTC,CASVGESNYGYTF
TRBV7-2,.,.,TRBJ1-6,TGTGCCAGCAGCATGGTTGCCCCGGGGTATTCACCCCTCCACTTT,CASSMVAPGYSPLHF
TRBV11-2,.,.,TRBJ1-1,TGTGCCAGCAGCTTTGCGAGCCAGGGAGGCACTGAAGCTTTCTTT,CASSFASQGGTEAFF
TRBV5-1,.,.,TRBJ1-4,TGCGCCACCCGAACGACGGGGACAACTAATGAAAAACTGTTTTTT,CATRTTGTTNEKLFF
TRBV14,.,.,TRBJ2-5,TGTGCCAGCAGCCAAGGTGGGGGGGCCGCAGAGACCCAGTACTTC,CASSQGGGAAETQYF
TRBV7-2,.,.,TRBJ2-4,TGTGCCAGCAGCTCCGGACAGTGGGGGAACATTCAGTACTTC,CASSSGQWGNIQYF
TRBV19,.,TRBD1,TRBJ1-5,TGTGCCAGTAGTATAGAGGAGGACAGGGTCCAGCCCCAGCATTTT,CASSIEEDRVQPQHF
TRBV7-9,.,.,TRBJ1-4,TGTGCCAGCAGCTTAGGGACCACTAATGAAAAACTGTTTTTT,CASSLGTTNEKLFF
TRBV19,.,TRBD1,TRBJ1-1,TGTGCCAGTAGTATGCTCCGGGGACAGTCGAACACTGAAGCTTTCTTT,CASSMLRGQSNTEAFF
TRBV7-8,.,TRBD2,TRBJ2-1,TGTGCCAGCAGCCGAGGGGGAGCGGGGGAGACCTACAATGAGCAGTTCTTC,CASSRGGAGETYNEQFF
TRBV30,.,.,TRBJ1-3,TGTGCCTCCTCTATGAGCTCTGGAAACACCATATATTTT,CASSMSSGNTIYF
TRBV6-5,.,.,TRBJ1-2,TGTGCCAGCAGTTACTCAGGGGGAGGGGGCTACACCTTC,CASSYSGGGGYTF
TRBV4-2,.,.,TRBJ1-1,TGTGCCAGCAGCCAAGAAGGTTTGGCTTTCTTT,CASSQEGLAFF
TRBV7-2,.,.,TRBJ2-1,TGTGCCAGCAGCGCTTACAATGAGCAGTTCTTC,CASSAYNEQFF
TRBV7-3,.,.,TRBJ2-1,TGTGCCAGCAGCTCAGGGATAAATGAGCAGTTCTTC,CASSSGINEQFF
TRBV5-6,.,.,TRBJ1-1,TGTGCCAGCAGCTTTTACAGGGAAGGACTGAACACTGAAGCTTTCTTT,CASSFYREGLNTEAFF
TRBV27,.,.,TRBJ1-5,TGTGCCAGCAGTTTGGGACGGGCTAATCAGCCCCAGCATTTT,CASSLGRANQPQHF
TRBV28,.,.,TRBJ1-2,TGTGCCAGCAGTTCCTCGGGACAACCCTATGGCTACACCTTC,CASSSSGQPYGYTF
TRBV7-9,.,.,TRBJ2-3,TGTGCCAGCAGCTCCGACCCCCTCAAGGCGCAGTATTTT,CASSSDPLKAQYF
TRBV28,.,.,TRBJ1-5,TGTGCCAGCAGCTCCTTCAGGGGAATTGGGGCTAGCAATCAGCCCCAGCATTTT,CASSSFRGIGASNQPQHF
TRBV7-8,.,TRBD1,TRBJ1-6,TGTGCCAGCAGCTTTCTCCGGGACAGCTATAATTCACCCCTCCACTTT,CASSFLRDSYNSPLHF
TRBV5-4,once,TRBD1,TRBJ2-7,TGTGCCAGCCGAGCCGACAGGGGAGCCGTAGAGCAGTACTTC,CASRADRGAVEQYF
TRBV19,.,TRBD2,TRBJ2-3,TGTGCCAGTAGTAACCTAGCGGGGACAGATACGCAGTATTTT,CASSNLAGTDTQYF
TRBV29-1,.,.,TRBJ1-1,TGCAGCGTTGGGGGAGGGCTTCGGACTGAAGCTTTCTTT,CSVGGGLRTEAFF